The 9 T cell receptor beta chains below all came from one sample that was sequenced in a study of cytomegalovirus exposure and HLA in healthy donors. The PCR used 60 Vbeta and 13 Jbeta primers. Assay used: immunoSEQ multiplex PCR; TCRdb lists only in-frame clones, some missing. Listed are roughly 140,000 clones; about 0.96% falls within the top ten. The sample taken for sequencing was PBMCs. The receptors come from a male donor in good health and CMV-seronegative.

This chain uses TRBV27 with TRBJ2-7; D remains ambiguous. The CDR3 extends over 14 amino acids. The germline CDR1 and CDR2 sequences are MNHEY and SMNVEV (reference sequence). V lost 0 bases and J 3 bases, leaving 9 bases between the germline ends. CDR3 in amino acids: CASSLSGTLYEQYF. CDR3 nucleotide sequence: TGTGCCAGCAGTTTATCGGGCACCCTCTACGAGCAGTACTTC.

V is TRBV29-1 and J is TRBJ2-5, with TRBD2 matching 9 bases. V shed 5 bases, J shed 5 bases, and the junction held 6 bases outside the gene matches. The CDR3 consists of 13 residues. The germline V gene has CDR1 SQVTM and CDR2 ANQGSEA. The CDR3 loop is CSVLYSGSETQYF. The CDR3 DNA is TGCAGCGTTCTTTATAGCGGGAGTGAGACCCAGTACTTC.

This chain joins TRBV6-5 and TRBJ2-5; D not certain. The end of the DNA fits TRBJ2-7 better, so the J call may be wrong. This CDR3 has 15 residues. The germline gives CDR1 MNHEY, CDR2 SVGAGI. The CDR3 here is CASSPDSPITYEQYF. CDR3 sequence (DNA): TGTGCCAGCAGCCCCGATAGTCCCATTACCTACGAGCAGTACTTC.

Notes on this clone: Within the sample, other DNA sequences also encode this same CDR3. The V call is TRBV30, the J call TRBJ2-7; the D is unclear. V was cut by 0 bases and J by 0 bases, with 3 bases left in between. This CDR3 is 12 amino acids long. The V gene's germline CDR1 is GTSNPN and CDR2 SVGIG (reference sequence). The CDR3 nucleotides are TGTGCCTGGAGTGTTAGCTCCTACGAGCAGTACTTC. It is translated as CAWSVSSYEQYF.

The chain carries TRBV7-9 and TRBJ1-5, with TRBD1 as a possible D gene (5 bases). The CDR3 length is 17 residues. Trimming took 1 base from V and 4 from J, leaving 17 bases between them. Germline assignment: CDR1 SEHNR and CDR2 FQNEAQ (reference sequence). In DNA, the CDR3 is TGTGCCAGCAGCTTAGTAGGGCAGGGCGGTTTGAATCAGCCCCAGCATTTT. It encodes CASSLVGQGGLNQPQHF.

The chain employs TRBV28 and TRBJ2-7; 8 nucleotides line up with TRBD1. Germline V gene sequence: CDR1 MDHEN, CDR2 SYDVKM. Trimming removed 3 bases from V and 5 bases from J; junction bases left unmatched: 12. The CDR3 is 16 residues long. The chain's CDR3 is CASSLAGQGNWNEQYF. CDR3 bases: TGTGCCAGCAGTTTGGCCGGACAGGGCAACTGGAACGAGCAGTACTTC.

The CDR3 sequence is CASSYYAGDPDNEQFF. In DNA form, the CDR3 reads TGTGCCAGCAGTTATTATGCGGGAGACCCTGACAATGAGCAGTTCTTC. This chain connects TRBV6-5 to TRBJ2-1; 7 bases are shared with TRBD2. This CDR3 is 16 amino acids long. Germline trimming cut 3 bases from V and 5 bases from J; bases unmatched to any gene: 10. Germline CDR1 reads MNHEY; CDR2 reads SVGAGI.

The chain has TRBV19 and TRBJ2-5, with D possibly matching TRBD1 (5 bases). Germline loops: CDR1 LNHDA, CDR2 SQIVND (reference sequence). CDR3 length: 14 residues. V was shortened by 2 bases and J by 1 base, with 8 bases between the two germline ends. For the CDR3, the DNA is TGTGCCAGTAGTATATCGACAGTCCAAGAGACCCAGTACTTC. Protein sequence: CASSISTVQETQYF.

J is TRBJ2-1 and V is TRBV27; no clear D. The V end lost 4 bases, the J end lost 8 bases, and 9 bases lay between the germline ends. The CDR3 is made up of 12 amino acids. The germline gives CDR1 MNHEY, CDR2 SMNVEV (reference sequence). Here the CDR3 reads CASSYGADEQFF. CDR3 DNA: TGTGCCAGCAGTTATGGTGCGGATGAGCAGTTCTTC.